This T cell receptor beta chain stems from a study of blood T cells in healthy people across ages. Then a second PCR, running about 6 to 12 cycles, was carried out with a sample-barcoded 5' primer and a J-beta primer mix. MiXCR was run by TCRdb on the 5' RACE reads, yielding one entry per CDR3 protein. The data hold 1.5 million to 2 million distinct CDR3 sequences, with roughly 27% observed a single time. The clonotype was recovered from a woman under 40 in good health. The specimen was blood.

CDR3 DNA: TGTGCCAGCAGTCTTGGACAGGGACGGGAGGTGACCTGTGGCTACACCTTC. Encoded protein: CASSLGQGREVTCGYTF. The gene calls are TRBV28 and TRBJ1-2; the match to TRBD1 covers 8 bases. This CDR3 is built from 17 residues. Trimming at V came to 5 bases and at J to 7 bases, leaving 18 bases not matched to a gene. Germline CDR1 is MDHEN and CDR2 is SYDVKM.